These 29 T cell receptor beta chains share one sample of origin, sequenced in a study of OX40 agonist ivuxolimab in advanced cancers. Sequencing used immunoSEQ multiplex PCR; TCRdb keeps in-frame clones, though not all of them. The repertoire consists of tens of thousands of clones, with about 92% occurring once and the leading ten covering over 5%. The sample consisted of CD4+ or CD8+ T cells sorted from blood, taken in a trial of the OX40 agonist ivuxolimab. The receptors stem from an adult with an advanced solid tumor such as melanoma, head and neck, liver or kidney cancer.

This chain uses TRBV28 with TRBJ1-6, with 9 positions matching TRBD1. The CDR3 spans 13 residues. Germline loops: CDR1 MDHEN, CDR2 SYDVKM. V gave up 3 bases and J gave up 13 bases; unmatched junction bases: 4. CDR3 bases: TGTGCCAGCAGTTTTTTGACAGGGGGGCCCCTCCACTTT. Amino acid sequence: CASSFLTGGPLHF.

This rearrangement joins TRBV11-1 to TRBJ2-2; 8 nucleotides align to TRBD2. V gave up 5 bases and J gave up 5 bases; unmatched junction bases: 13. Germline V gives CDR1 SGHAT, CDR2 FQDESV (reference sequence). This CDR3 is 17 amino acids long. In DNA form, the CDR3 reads TGTGCCAGCAGCATTTCGCCGGGACTAGTAGGGACCGGGGAGCTGTTTTTT. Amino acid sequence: CASSISPGLVGTGELFF.

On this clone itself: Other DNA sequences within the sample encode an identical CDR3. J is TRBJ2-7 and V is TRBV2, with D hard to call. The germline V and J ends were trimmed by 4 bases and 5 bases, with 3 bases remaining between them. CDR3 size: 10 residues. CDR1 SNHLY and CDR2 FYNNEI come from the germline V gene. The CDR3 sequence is CASSVNEQYV. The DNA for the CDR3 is TGTGCCAGCAGTGTTAACGAGCAGTACGTC.

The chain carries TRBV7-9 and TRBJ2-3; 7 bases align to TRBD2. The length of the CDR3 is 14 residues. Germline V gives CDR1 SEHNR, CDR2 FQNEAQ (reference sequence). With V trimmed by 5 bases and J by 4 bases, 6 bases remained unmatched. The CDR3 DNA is TGTGCCAGCAGCGCTCAACGGGAGGCAGATACGCAGTATTTT. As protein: CASSAQREADTQYF.

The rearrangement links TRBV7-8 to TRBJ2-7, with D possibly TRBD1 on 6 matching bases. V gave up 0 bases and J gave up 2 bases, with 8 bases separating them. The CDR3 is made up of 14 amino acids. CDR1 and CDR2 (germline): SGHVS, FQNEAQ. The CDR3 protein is CASSLATGPYEQYF. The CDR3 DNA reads TGTGCCAGCAGCTTAGCGACAGGACCCTACGAGCAGTACTTC.

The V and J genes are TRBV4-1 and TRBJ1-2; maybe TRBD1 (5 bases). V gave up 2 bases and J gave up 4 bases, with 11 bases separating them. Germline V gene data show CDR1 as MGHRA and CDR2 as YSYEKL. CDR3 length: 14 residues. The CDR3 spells CASSQNQGGYGYTF. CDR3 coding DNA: TGCGCCAGCAGCCAAAATCAGGGTGGCTATGGCTACACCTTC.

CDR3 bases: TGTGCCAGCAGCATAGGACAGGGGGTACTCTTTGAAGCTTTCTTT. It codes for CASSIGQGVLFEAFF. The chain employs TRBV11-2 and TRBJ1-1; 10 bases align to TRBD1. V shed 5 bases and J 7 bases; nucleotides not matched to a gene: 10. This CDR3 contains 15 residues. The germline V gene encodes CDR1 SGHAT and CDR2 FQNNGV. The full variable domain, rest sourced from reference TRBV11-2 and TRBJ1-1, is EAGVAQSPRYKIIEKRQSVAFWCNPISGHATLYWYQQILGQGPKLLIQFQNNGVVDDSQLPKDRFSAERLKGVDSTLKIQPAKLEDSAVYLCASSIGQGVLFEAFFGQGTRLTVV.

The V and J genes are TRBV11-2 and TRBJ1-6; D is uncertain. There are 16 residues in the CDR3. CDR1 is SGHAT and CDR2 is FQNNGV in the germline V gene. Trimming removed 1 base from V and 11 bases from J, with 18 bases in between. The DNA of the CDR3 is TGTGCCAGCAGCTTAGGGAGGTCCGGGTCCTTTGCACCCCTCCACTTT. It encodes CASSLGRSGSFAPLHF.

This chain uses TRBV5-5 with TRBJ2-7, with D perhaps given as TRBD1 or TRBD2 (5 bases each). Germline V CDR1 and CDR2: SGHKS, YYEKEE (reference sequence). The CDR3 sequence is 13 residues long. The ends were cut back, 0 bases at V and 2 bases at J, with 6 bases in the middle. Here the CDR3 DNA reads TGTGCCAGCAGCTTGGGGGACCCCTACGAGCAGTACTTC. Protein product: CASSLGDPYEQYF.

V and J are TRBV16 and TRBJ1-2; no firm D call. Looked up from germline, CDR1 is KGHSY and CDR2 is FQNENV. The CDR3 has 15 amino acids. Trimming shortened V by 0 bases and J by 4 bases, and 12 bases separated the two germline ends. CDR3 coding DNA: TGTGCCAGCAGCCAATCGCTAATTGGGCCCTATGGCTACACCTTC. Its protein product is CASSQSLIGPYGYTF.

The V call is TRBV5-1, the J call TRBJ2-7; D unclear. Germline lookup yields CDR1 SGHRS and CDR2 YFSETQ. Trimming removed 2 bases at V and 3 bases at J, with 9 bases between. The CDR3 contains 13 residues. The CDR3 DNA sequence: TGCGCCAGCAGCTTCCACCTTATCTACGAGCAGTACGTC. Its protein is CASSFHLIYEQYV.

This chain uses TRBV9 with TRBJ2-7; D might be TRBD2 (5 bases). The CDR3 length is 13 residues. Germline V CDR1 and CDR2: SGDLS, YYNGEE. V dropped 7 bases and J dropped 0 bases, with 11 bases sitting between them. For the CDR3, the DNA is TGTGCCAGCTCCAGCGGAGCCTCCTACGAGCAGTACTTC. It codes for CASSSGASYEQYF.

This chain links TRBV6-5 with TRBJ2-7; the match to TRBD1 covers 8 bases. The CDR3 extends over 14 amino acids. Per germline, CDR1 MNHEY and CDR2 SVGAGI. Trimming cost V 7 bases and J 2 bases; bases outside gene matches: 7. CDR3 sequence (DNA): TGTGCCAGCATGAGGGACAGGTTCGCCTACGAGCAGTACGTC. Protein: CASMRDRFAYEQYV.

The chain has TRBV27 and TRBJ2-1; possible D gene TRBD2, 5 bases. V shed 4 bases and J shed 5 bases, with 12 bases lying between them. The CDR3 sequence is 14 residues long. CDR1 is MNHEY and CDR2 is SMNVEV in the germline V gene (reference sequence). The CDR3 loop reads CASSSSSYDNEQFF. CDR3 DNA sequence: TGTGCCAGCAGTTCTAGCAGTTATGACAATGAGCAGTTCTTC.

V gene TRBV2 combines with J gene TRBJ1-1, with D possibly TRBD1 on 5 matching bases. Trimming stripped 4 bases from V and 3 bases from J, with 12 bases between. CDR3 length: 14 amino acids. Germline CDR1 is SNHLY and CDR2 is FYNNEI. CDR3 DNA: TGTGCCAGCAGTGCAGGGACGGTTTACACTGAAGCTTTCTTT. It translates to CASSAGTVYTEAFF.

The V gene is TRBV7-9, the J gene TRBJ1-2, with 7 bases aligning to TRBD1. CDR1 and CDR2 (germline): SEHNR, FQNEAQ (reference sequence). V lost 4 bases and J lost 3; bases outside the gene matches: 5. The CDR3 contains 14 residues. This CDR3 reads CASSYLQGDYGYTF. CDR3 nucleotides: TGTGCCAGCAGCTACCTCCAGGGGGACTATGGCTACACCTTC.

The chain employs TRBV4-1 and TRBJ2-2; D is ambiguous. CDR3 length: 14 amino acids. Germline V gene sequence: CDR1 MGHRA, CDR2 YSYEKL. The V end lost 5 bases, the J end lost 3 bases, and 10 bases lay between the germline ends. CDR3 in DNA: TGCGCCAGCAGCTTAAGGATCGACACCGGGGAGCTGTTTTTT. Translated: CASSLRIDTGELFF.

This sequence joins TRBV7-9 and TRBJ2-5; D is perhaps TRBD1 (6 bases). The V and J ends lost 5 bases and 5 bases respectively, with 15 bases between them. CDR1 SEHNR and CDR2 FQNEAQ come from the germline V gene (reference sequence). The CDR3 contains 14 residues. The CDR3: CASSGTLKFETQYF. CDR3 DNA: TGTGCCAGCAGCGGGACACTCAAATTCGAGACCCAGTACTTC.

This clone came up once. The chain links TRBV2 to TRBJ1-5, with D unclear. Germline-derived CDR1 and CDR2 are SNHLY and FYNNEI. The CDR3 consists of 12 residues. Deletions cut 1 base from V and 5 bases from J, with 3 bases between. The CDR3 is CASSEGDQPQHF. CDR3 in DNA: TGTGCCAGCAGTGAAGGGGATCAGCCCCAGCATTTT.

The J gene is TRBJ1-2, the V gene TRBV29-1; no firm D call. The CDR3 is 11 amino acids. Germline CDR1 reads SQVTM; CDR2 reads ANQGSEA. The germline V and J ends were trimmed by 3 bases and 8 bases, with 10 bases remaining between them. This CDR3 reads CSVDLGWGYTF. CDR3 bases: TGCAGCGTTGACTTGGGTTGGGGCTACACCTTC.

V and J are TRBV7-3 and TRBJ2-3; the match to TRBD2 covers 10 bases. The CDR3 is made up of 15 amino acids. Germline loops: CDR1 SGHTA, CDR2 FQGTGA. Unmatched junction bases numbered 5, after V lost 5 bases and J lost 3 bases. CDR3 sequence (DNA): TGTGCCAGCAGCGAACCTAGCGGGAGTACAGATACGCAGTATTTT. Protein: CASSEPSGSTDTQYF. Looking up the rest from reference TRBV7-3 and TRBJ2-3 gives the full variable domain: GAGVSQTPSNKVTEKGKYVELRCDPISGHTALYWYRQSLGQGPEFLIYFQGTGAADDSGLPNDRFFAVRPEGSVSTLKIQRTERGDSAVYLCASSEPSGSTDTQYFGPGTRLTVL.

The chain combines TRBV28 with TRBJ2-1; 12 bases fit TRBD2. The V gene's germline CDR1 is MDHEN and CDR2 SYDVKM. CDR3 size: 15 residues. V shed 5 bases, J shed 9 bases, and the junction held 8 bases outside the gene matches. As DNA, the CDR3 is TGTGCCAGCAGTCCGCGACTAGCGGGAGAAGGTGAGCAGTTCTTC. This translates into CASSPRLAGEGEQFF.

The CDR3 DNA sequence: TGTGCCAGCAGCCCGCAGGGTGGGTATGGCTACACCTTC. It is translated as CASSPQGGYGYTF. The chain carries TRBV27 and TRBJ1-2, with D possibly matching TRBD1 (5 bases). V shed 6 bases and J shed 5 bases, with 13 bases lying between them. The CDR3 spans 13 residues. CDR1 is MNHEY and CDR2 is SMNVEV in the germline V gene (reference sequence).

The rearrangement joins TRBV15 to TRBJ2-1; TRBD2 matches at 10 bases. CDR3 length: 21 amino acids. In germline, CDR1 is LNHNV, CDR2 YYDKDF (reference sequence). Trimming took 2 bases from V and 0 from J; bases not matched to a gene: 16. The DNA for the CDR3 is TGTGCCACCAGCAGACCTATCCGGGACAGCGCTAGCGGGAGCTCCTACAATGAGCAGTTCTTC. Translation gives CATSRPIRDSASGSSYNEQFF. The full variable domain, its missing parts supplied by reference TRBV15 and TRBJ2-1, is DAMVIQNPRYQVTQFGKPVTLSCSQTLNHNVMYWYQQKSSQAPKLLFHYYDKDFNNEADTPDNFQSRRPNTSFCFLDIRSPGLGDTAMYLCATSRPIRDSASGSSYNEQFFGPGTRLTVL.

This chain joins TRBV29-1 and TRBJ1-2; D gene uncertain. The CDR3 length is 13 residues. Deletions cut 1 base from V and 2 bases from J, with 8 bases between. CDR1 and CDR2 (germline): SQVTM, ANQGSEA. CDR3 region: CSVEVVKNYGYTF. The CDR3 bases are TGCAGCGTTGAAGTTGTAAAGAACTATGGCTACACCTTC.

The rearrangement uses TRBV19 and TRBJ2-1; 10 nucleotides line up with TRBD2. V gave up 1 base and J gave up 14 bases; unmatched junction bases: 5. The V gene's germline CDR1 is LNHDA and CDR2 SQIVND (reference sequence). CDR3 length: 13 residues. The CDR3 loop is CASSIGASGREFF. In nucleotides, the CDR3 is TGTGCCAGTAGTATAGGCGCTAGCGGGAGAGAGTTCTTC.

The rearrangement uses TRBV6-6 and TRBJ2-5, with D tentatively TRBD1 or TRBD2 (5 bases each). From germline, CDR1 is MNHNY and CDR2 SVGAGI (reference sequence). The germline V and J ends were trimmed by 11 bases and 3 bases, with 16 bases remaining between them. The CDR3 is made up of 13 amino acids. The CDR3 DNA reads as TGTGCCTCCTCAGCAGGGAGTGAAGAGACCCAGTACTTC. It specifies CASSAGSEETQYF.

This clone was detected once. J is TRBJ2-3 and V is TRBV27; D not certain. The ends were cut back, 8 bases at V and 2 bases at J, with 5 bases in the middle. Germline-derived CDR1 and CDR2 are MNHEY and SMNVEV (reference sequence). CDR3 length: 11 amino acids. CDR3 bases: TGTGCCAGCGGGTACACAGATACGCAGTATTTT. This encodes CASGYTDTQYF.

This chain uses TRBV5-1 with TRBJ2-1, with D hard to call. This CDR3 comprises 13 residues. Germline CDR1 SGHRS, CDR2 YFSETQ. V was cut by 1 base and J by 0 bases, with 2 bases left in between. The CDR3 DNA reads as TGCGCCAGCAGCTTGAACTCCTACAATGAGCAGTTCTTC. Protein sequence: CASSLNSYNEQFF. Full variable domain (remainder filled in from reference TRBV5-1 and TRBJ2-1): KAGVTQTPRYLIKTRGQQVTLSCSPISGHRSVSWYQQTPGQGLQFLFEYFSETQRNKGNFPGRFSGRQFSNSRSEMNVSTLELGDSALYLCASSLNSYNEQFFGPGTRLTVL.